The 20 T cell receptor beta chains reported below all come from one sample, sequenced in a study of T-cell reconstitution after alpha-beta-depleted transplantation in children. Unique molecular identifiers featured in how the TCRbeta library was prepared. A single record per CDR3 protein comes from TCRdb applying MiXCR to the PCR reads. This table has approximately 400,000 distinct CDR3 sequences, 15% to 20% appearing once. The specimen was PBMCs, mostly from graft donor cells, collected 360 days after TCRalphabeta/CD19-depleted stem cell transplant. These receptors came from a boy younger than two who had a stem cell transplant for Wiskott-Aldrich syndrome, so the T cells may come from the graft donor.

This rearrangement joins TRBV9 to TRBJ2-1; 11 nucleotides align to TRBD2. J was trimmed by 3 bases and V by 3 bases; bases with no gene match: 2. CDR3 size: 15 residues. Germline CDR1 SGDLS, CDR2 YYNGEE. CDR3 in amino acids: CASSAGLADYNEQFF. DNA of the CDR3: TGTGCCAGCAGCGCGGGACTAGCGGACTACAATGAGCAGTTCTTC.

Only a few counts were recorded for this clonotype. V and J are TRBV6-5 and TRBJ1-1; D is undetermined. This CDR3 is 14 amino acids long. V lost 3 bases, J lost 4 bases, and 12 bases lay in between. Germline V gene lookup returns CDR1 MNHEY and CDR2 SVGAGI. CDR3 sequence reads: CASSYSWKSTEAFF. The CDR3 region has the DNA TGTGCCAGCAGTTATTCATGGAAGAGCACTGAAGCTTTCTTT.

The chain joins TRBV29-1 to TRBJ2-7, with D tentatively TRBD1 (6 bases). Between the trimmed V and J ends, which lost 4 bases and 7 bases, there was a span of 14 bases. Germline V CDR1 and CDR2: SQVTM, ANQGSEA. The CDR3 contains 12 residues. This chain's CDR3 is CSVVSRGGEQYF. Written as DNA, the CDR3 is TGCAGCGTTGTCTCCAGGGGTGGTGAGCAGTACTTC.

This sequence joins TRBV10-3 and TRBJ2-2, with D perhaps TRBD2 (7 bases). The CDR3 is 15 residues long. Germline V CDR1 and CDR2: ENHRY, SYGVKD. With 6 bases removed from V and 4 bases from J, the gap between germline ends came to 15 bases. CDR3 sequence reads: CAIRTQGGTTGELFF. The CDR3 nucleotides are TGTGCCATCAGAACACAGGGAGGGACCACCGGGGAGCTGTTTTTT.

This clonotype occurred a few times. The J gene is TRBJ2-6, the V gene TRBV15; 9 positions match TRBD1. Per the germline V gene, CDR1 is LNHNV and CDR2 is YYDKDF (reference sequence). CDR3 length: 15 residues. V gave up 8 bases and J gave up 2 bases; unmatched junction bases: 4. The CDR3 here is CATEQGAPGANVLTF. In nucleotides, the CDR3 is TGTGCCACCGAACAGGGGGCGCCTGGGGCCAACGTCCTGACTTTC.

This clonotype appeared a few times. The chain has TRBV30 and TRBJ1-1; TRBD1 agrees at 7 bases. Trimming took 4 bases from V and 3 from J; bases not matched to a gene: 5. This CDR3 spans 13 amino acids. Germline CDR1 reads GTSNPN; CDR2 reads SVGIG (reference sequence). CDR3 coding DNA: TGTGCCTGGATACAGGGGTTCGACACTGAAGCTTTCTTT. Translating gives CAWIQGFDTEAFF.

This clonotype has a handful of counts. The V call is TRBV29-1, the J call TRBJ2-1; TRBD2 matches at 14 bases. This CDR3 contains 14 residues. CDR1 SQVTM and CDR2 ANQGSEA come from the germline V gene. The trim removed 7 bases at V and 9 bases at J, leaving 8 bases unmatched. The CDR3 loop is CSAAGTSGRGEQFF. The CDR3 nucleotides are TGCAGCGCCGCCGGGACTAGCGGGAGAGGTGAGCAGTTCTTC.

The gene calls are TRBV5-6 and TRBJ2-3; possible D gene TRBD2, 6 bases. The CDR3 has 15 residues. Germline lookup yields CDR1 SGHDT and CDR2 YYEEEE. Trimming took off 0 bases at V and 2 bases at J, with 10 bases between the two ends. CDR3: CASSLVLAVTDTQYF. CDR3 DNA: TGTGCCAGCAGCTTGGTGTTAGCGGTCACAGATACGCAGTATTTT.

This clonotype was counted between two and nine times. CDR3 in DNA: TGTGCCATCTATCAGATCCCCACCTACGAGCAGTACTTC. Translated, it gives CAIYQIPTYEQYF. The rearrangement joins TRBV13 to TRBJ2-7; D gene unclear. Between the trimmed V and J ends, which lost 10 bases and 2 bases, there was a span of 15 bases. The CDR3 length is 13 residues. CDR1 and CDR2 from the germline V gene are PRHDT and FYEKMQ (reference sequence).

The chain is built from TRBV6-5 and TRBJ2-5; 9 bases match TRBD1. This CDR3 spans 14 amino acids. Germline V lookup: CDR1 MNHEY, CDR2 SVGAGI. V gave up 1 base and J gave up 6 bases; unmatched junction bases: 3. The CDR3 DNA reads TGTGCCAGCAGTTACTGGACAGGGGTAAAGACCCAGTACTTC. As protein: CASSYWTGVKTQYF.

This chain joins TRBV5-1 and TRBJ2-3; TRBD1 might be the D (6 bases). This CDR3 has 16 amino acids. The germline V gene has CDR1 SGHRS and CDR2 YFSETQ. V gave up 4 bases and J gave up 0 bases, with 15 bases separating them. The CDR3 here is CASSKPRTASTDTQYF. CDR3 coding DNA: TGCGCCAGCAGCAAACCTAGGACAGCAAGCACAGATACGCAGTATTTT.

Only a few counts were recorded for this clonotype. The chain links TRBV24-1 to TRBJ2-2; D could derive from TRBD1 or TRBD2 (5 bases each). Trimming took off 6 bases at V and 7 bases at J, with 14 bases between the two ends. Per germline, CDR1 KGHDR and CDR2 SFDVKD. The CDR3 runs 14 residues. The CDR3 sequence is CATSIAGSGGELFF. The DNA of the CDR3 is TGTGCCACCAGTATAGCAGGGAGTGGCGGGGAGCTGTTTTTT.

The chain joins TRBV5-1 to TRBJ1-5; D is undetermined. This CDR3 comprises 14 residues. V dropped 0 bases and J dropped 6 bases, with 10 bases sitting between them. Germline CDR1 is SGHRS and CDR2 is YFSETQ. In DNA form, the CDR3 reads TGCGCCAGCAGCTTGGAGGCAGCTGGTCAGCCCCAGCATTTT. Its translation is CASSLEAAGQPQHF.

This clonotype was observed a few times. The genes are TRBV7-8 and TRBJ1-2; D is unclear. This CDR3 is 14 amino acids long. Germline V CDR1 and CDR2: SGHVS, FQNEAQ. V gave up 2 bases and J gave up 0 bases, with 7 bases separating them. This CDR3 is CASSLRRANYGYTF. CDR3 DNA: TGTGCCAGCAGCTTAAGGAGAGCTAACTATGGCTACACCTTC.

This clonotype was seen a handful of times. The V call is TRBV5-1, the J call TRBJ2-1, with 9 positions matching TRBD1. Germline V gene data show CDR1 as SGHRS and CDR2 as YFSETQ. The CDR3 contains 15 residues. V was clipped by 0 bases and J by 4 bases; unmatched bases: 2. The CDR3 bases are TGCGCCAGCAGCTTGGAAGGGACAGGGTACAATGAGCAGTTCTTC. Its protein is CASSLEGTGYNEQFF.

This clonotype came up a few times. CDR3 nucleotide sequence: TGTGCCAGCAGCAAAGACCCGGATGTGGGCACTGGGGAGCTGTTTTTT. It is translated as CASSKDPDVGTGELFF. The chain joins TRBV21-1 to TRBJ2-2; TRBD1, the table's D call, was not compared with the DNA. TRBV21-1 is a listed pseudogene. The CDR3 runs to 16 residues.

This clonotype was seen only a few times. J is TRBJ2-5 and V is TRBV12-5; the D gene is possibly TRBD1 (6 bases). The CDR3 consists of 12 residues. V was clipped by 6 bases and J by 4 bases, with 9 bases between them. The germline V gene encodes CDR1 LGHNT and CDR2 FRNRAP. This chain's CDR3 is CASGRGIETQYF. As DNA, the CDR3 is TGTGCTAGTGGGAGGGGGATAGAGACCCAGTACTTC.

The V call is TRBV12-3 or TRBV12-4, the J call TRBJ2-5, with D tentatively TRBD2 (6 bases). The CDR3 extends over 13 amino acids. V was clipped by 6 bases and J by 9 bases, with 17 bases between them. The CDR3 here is CASRDSGRAAQYF. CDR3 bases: TGTGCCAGCAGAGATAGCGGTCGAGCGGCCCAGTACTTC.

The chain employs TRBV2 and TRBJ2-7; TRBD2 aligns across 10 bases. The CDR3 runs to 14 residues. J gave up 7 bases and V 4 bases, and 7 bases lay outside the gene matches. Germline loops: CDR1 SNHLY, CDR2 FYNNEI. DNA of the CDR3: TGTGCCAGCAGTGTCCTAGCGGGAGCTTGGGAGCAGTACTTC. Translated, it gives CASSVLAGAWEQYF.

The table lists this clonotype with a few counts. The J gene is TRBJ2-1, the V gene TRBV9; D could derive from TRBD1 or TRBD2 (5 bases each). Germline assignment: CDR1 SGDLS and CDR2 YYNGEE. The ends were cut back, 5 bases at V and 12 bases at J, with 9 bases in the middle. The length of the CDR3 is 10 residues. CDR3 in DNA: TGTGCCAGCAGGCCGGGACCGCAGTTCTTC. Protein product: CASRPGPQFF.